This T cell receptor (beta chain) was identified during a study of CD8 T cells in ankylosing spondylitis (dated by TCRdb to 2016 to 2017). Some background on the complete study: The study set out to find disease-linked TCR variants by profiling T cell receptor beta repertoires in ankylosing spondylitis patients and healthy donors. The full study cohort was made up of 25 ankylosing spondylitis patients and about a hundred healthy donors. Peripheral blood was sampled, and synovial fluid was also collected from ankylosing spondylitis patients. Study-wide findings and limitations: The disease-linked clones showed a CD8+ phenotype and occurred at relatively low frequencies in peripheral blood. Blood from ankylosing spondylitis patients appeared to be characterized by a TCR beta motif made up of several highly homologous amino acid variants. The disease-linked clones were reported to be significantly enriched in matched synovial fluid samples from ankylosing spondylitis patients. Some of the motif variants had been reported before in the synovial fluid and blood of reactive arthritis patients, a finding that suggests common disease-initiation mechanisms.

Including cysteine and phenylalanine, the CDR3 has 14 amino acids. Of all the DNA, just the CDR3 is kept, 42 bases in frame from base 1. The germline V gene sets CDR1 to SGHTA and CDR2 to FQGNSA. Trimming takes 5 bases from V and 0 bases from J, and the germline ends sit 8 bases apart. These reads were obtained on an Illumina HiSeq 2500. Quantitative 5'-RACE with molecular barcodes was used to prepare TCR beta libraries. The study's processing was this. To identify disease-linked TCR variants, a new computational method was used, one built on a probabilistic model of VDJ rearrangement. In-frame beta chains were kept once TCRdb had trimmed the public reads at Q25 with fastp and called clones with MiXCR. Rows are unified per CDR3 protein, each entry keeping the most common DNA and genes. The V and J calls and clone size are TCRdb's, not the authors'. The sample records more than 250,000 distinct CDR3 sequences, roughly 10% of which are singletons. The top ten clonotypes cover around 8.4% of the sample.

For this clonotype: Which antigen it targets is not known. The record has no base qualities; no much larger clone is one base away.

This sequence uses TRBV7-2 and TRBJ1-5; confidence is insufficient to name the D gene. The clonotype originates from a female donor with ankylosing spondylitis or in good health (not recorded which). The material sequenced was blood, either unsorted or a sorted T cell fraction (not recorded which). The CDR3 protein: CASSPWASNQPQHF. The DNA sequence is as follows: TGTGCCAGCAGCCCTTGGGCTAGCAATCAGCCCCAGCATTTT.